These T cell receptor beta chains were read from a single sample in a study of blood T cell repertoires in COVID-19. Sequencing used immunoSEQ multiplex PCR; TCRdb keeps in-frame clones, though not all of them. The profile shows around 400,000 clones, roughly nine tenths of them singletons. Sequencing used PBMCs or T cells enriched from blood (not recorded which). The receptors stem from a woman in her 40s who had been exposed to COVID-19. The CDR3 runs from the conserved cysteine through the conserved F or W. The D gene is left open where the match is weak. Clone size appears in some rows only: once, few, many, or a class for an expanded clone.

cdr3_length j_call d_call v_call clone_size cdr3_aa cdr3_nt
14 TRBJ1-6 TRBD1 TRBV11-3 once CASSHRGGNSPLHF TGTGCCAGCAGTCACAGGGGGGGAAATTCACCCCTCCACTTT
16 TRBJ2-6 TRBD1 TRBV18 - CASSPSTGAGANVLTF TGTGCCAGCTCACCATCTACAGGGGCTGGGGCCAACGTCCTGACTTTC
17 TRBJ2-1 TRBD2 TRBV10-1 - CASSSYGTSGAYNEQFF TGCGCCAGCAGTTCATACGGGACTAGCGGGGCTTACAATGAGCAGTTCTTC
14 TRBJ1-1 - TRBV6-6 - CASSYGGQNTEAFF TGTGCCAGCAGTTATGGGGGCCAGAACACTGAAGCTTTCTTT
15 TRBJ2-7 - TRBV7-8 - CASSSRQFNSYEQYF TGTGCCAGCAGCTCCCGACAGTTTAACTCCTACGAGCAGTACTTC
13 TRBJ1-1 - TRBV18 - CASSPLATAEAFF TGTGCCAGCTCACCGCTCGCTACAGCCGAAGCTTTCTTT
13 TRBJ2-2 - TRBV11-1 few CASSWPGAGELFF TGTGCCAGCAGCTGGCCGGGGGCCGGGGAGCTGTTTTTT
15 TRBJ2-7 TRBD1 TRBV11-3 - CASSLETGVAREQYF TGTGCCAGCAGCTTAGAAACAGGGGTCGCCAGAGAGCAGTACTTC
13 TRBJ1-2 - TRBV5-1 - CASSLATNYGYTF TGCGCCAGCAGCTTGGCTACTAACTATGGCTACACCTTC
13 TRBJ2-1 - TRBV7-3 - CASSLRQNNEQFF TGTGCCAGCAGCCTGAGACAGAACAATGAGCAGTTCTTC
14 TRBJ1-2 - TRBV13 - CASSIQQGTDGYTF TGTGCCAGCAGCATACAACAGGGAACTGATGGCTACACCTTC
13 TRBJ2-7 TRBD2 TRBV7-2 - CASSLKRETGQYF TGTGCCAGCAGCCTCAAGCGGGAGACGGGGCAGTACTTC
9 TRBJ1-1 - TRBV29-1 - CSVPGEAFF TGCAGCGTCCCAGGAGAAGCTTTCTTT
17 TRBJ1-1 TRBD1 TRBV18 - CASSPQTGVGMNTEAFF TGTGCCAGCTCACCACAAACAGGGGTAGGGATGAACACTGAAGCTTTCTTT